A single TCR beta chain is shown here with its context. This sample stems from a study of blood T cells in healthy people across ages. The authors ran a second PCR of about 7 to 11 cycles using a sample-barcoded 5' primer and a J-beta primer mix. Each cDNA molecule received a tag from a template-switch adaptor that had 12 random nucleotides. TCRdb redid the calling of the 5' RACE reads with MiXCR, one entry per CDR3 protein. The sample lists 780,000 or so distinct CDR3 sequences, roughly three fifths occurring once. Healthy Caucasian individuals from Russia aged about 6 to 90 were enrolled as donors. Researchers collected about 9.1 milliliters of peripheral blood from every single donor. With 0 bases clipped from V and 4 bases from J, the junction kept 6 bases outside the gene matches. There are 17 residues in the CDR3. CDR1 LGHDT and CDR2 YNNKEL come from the germline V gene (reference sequence).

This TCR came from a man aged 35 to 55 in good health. The specimen was blood. The V and J genes are TRBV3-1 and TRBJ2-3; 11 bases are shared with TRBD2. In DNA, the CDR3 is TGTGCCAGCAGCCAAGAAGTACTAGCGGGAGCATCAGATACGCAGTATTTT. It specifies CASSQEVLAGASDTQYF.